This T cell receptor beta chain was sequenced in a study of blood T cell repertoires in COVID-19. This table comes from immunoSEQ multiplex PCR, and its TCRdb copy is limited to in-frame clones, with some not included. In the table there are about 64,000 clones, 86% of which are singletons. V was trimmed by 1 base and J by 4 bases, leaving 15 bases between them. Germline assignment: CDR1 LNHDA and CDR2 SQIVND (reference sequence). This CDR3 has 16 amino acids. The sequence was collected from a man in his fifties with active COVID-19. The sequenced material came from peripheral blood. The chain carries TRBV19 and TRBJ2-3, with D possibly TRBD2 on 5 matching bases. Here the CDR3 DNA reads TGTGCCAGTAGTATAGTGGCGGGTCGATGGGCAGATACGCAGTATTTT. Amino acids: CASSIVAGRWADTQYF.